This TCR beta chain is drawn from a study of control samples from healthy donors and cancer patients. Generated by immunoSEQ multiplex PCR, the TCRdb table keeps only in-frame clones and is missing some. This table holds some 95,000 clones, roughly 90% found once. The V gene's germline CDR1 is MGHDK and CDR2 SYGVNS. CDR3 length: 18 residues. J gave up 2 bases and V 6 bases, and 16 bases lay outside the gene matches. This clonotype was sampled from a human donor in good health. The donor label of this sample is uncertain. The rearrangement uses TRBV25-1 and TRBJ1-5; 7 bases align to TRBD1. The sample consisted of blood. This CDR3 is CASSPTPTRGEGNQPQHF. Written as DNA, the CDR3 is TGTGCCAGCAGCCCTACCCCTACCAGGGGGGAAGGCAATCAGCCCCAGCATTTT.